This T cell receptor (beta chain) was retrieved from a study of cytomegalovirus exposure and HLA in healthy donors. Use of 60 Vbeta and 13 Jbeta primers characterized the PCR. The table came from immunoSEQ multiplex PCR; TCRdb's copy has only in-frame clones and leaves some out. The data contain some 170,000 clones, approximately 72% of them singletons. Comment on this clone: Its antigen remains unidentified.

Study outcomes and limitations: Among the most significant clusters, several appeared linked to common viral pathogens in a later analysis. The study recorded 160 or so TCR beta chains that were cytomegalovirus-associated. An ancestry cluster, one associated with Asian ancestry, reportedly showed fewer N-insertions than the 666-donor mean in a later analysis. In terms of immune exposure information, only CMV serostatus was available.

The V end was cut by 0 bases, the J end by 11 bases, with 14 bases between. Germline lookup yields CDR1 SGHRS and CDR2 YFSETQ. This CDR3 is built from 13 residues. The chain joins TRBV5-1 to TRBJ1-1; D is ambiguous. Source material: PBMCs. The source is a human donor in good health. CDR3 region: CASSLETGGNAFF. CDR3 nucleotides: TGCGCCAGCAGCTTGGAAACGGGAGGGAATGCTTTCTTT.